The 5 T cell receptor beta chains below were found in one sample sequenced in a study of shared clonotypes between healthy human individuals. This table comes from immunoSEQ multiplex PCR, and its TCRdb copy is limited to in-frame clones, with some not included. The sample lists around 500,000 clones; 79% were seen once. The sample consisted of PBMCs. Receptors originate from a woman in her thirties or forties in good health. Some clones in this sample may be carry-over from other donors' samples.

The chain combines TRBV7-9 with TRBJ1-1, with a weak D call TRBD1 (6 bases). The CDR3 is 14 residues long. The ends were cut back, 5 bases at V and 1 base at J, with 11 bases in the middle. Germline V gene data show CDR1 as SEHNR and CDR2 as FQNEAQ (reference sequence). This CDR3 reads CASSRRDTNTEAFF. As DNA, the CDR3 is TGTGCCAGCAGCCGCCGGGACACGAACACTGAAGCTTTCTTT.

V gene TRBV6-1 combines with J gene TRBJ2-5; 16 bases match TRBD2. With 5 bases clipped from V and 5 bases from J, the junction kept 8 bases outside the gene matches. This CDR3 region has 17 residues. Germline V CDR1 and CDR2: MNHNS, SASEGT. The CDR3 sequence: CASSKGTSGRAGETQYF. The CDR3 DNA sequence: TGTGCCAGCAGTAAAGGGACTAGCGGGAGGGCTGGGGAGACCCAGTACTTC.

V usage is TRBV28 and J usage is TRBJ1-3, with unresolved D. The CDR3 has 14 amino acids. Trimming removed 2 bases from V and 12 bases from J, with 17 bases in between. Germline V gene data show CDR1 as MDHEN and CDR2 as SYDVKM. CDR3 nucleotide sequence: TGTGCCAGCAGTTTAGAGTCCTCAGTAGGGATCATATATTTT. It yields the protein CASSLESSVGIIYF. Complete variable domain (other parts from reference TRBV28 and TRBJ1-3): DVKVTQSSRYLVKRTGEKVFLECVQDMDHENMFWYRQDPGLGLRLIYFSYDVKMKEKGDIPEGYSVSREKKERFSLILESASTNQTSMYLCASSLESSVGIIYFGEGSWLTVV.

The chain recombines TRBV7-2 with TRBJ2-3, with TRBD2 identical over 8 bases. There are 14 residues in the CDR3. The germline gives CDR1 SGHTA, CDR2 FQGNSA. After removal of 5 bases from V and 3 bases from J, the junction contained 4 bases not matched to a gene. The CDR3 nucleotides are TGTGCCAGCAGCAGCGGGAGCGTGACAGATACGCAGTATTTT. Residues: CASSSGSVTDTQYF.

The chain links TRBV6-1 to TRBJ1-5, with a tentative D call TRBD1 (6 bases). Germline CDR1 and CDR2: MNHNS and SASEGT. V shed 6 bases and J shed 5 bases, with 17 bases lying between them. The CDR3 runs 15 residues. This chain's CDR3 is CASRQQGVFHQPQHF. DNA for the CDR3: TGTGCCAGCAGACAACAGGGAGTGTTTCATCAGCCCCAGCATTTT.